The T cell receptor beta chain described here comes from a study of glioma-infiltrating T cells. TCR alpha and beta CDR3 regions were amplified from RNA using iRepertoire nested multiplex PCR. TCRdb processed the multiplex PCR reads anew with MiXCR; each CDR3 protein has one entry. This table has around 150,000 distinct CDR3 sequences, approximately 40% appearing once. From germline, CDR1 is LNHNV and CDR2 YYDKDF (reference sequence). CDR3 length: 15 amino acids. V was clipped by 0 bases and J by 7 bases, with 12 bases between them. The source is a human donor with low-grade glioma or glioblastoma, undergoing nonglioma brain surgery, or in good health (not recorded which). This chain connects TRBV15 to TRBJ2-2, with D perhaps TRBD1 or TRBD2 (5 bases each). The source material was glioma tissue, nonneoplastic brain tissue, or PBMCs (not recorded which). CDR3 in amino acids: CATSRDRGVGGELFF. CDR3 sequence (DNA): TGTGCCACCAGCAGAGATAGAGGGGTTGGCGGGGAGCTGTTTTTT. The full variable domain, with the rest looked up from reference TRBV15 and TRBJ2-2, is DAMVIQNPRYQVTQFGKPVTLSCSQTLNHNVMYWYQQKSSQAPKLLFHYYDKDFNNEADTPDNFQSRRPNTSFCFLDIRSPGLGDTAMYLCATSRDRGVGGELFFGEGSRLTVL.